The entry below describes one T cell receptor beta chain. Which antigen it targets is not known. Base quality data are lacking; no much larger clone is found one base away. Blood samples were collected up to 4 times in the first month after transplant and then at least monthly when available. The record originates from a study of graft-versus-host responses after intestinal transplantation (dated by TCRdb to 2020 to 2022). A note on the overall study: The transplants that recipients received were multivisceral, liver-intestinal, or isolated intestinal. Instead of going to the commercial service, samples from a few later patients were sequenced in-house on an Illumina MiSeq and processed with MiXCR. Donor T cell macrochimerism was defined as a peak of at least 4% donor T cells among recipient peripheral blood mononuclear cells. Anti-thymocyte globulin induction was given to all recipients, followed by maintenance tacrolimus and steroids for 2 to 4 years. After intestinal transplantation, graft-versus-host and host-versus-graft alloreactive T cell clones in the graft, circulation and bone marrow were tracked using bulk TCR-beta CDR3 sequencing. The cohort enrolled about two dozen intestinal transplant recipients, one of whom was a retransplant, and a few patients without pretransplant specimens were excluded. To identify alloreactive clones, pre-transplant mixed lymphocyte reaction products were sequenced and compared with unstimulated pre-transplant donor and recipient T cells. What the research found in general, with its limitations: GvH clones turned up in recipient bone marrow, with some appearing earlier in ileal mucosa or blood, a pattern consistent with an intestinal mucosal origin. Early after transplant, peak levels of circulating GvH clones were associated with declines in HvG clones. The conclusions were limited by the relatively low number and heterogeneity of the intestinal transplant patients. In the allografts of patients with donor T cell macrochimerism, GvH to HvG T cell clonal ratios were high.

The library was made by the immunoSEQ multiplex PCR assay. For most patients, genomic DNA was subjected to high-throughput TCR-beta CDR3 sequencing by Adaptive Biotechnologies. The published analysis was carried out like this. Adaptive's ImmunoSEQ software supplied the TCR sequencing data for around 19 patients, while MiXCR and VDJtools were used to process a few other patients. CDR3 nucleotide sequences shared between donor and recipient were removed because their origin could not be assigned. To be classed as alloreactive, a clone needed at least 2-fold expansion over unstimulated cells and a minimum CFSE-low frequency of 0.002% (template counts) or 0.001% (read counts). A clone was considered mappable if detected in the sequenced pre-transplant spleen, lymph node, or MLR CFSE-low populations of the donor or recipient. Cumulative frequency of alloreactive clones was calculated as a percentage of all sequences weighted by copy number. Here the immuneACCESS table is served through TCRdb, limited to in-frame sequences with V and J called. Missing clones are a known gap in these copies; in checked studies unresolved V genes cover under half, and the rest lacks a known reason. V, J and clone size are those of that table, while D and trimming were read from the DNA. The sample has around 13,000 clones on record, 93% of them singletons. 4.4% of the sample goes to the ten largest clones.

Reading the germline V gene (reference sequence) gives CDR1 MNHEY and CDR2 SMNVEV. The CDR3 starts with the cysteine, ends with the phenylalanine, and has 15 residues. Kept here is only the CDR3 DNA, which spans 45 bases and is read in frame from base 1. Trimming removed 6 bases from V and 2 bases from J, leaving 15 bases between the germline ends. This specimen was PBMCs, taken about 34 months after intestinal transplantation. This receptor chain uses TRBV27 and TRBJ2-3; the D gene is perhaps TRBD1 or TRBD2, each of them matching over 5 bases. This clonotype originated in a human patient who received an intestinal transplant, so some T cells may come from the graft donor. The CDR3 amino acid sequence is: CASSYSRDPTDTQYF. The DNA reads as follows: TGTGCCAGCAGCTATTCCCGGGACCCCACAGATACGCAGTATTTT.